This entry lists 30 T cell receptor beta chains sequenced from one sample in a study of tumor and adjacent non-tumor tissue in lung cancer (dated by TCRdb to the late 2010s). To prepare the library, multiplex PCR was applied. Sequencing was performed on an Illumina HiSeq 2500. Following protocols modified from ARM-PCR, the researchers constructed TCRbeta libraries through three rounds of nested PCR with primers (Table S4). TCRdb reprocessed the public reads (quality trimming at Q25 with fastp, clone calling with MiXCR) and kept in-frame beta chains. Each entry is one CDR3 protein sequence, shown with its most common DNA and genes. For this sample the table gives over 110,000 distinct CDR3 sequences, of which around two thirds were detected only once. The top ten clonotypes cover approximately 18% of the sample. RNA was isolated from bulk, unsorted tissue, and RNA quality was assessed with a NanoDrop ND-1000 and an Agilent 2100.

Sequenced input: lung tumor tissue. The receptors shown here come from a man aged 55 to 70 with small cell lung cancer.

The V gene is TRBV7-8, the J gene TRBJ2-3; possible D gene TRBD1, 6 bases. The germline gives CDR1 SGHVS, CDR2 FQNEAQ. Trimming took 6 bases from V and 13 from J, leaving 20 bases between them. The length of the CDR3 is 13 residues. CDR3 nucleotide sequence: TGTGCCAGCAGTTCCCGCAGGGGCGAGACGAAGTATTTT. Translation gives CASSSRRGETKYF.

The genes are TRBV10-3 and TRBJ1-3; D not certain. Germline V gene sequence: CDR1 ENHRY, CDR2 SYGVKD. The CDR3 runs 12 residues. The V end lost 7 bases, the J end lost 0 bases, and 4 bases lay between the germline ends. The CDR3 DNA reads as TGTGCCATCATGAGCTCTGGAAACACCATATATTTT. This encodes CAIMSSGNTIYF.

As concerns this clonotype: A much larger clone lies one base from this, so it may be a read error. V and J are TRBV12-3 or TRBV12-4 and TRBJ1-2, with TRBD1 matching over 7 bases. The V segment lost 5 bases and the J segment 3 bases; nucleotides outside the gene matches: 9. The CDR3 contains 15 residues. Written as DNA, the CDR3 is TGTGCCAGCAGTCTTCAGGACAGGAATCACTATGGCTACACCTTC. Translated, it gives CASSLQDRNHYGYTF.

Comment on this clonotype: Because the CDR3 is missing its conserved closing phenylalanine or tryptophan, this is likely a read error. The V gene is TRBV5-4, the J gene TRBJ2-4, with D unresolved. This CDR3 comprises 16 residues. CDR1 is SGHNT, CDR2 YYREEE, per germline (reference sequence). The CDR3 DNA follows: TGTGCCAGTAGCTTGCCGGGCCTGTCGGCCAAAAACATTCAGTACTTA. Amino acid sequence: CASSLPGLSAKNIQYL.

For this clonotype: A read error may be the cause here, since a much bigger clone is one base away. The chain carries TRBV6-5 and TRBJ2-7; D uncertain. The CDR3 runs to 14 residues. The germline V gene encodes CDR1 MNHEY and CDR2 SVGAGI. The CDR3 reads CASMLTASSYERYF. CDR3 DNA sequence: TGTGCCAGCATGTTGACTGCCAGCTCCTACGAGCGGTACTTC.

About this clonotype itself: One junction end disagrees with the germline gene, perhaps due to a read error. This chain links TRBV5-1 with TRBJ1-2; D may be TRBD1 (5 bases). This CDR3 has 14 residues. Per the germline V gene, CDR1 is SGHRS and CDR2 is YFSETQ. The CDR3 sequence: CASSLGRQSAGYTF. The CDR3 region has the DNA TGCGCCAGCAGCTTGGGGAGACAGTCTGCGGGCTACACATTC. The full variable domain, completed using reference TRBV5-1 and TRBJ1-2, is KAGVTQTPRYLIKTRGQQVTLSCSPISGHRSVSWYQQTPGQGLQFLFEYFSETQRNKGNFPGRFSGRQFSNSRSEMNVSTLELGDSALYLCASSLGRQSAGYTFGSGTRLTVV.

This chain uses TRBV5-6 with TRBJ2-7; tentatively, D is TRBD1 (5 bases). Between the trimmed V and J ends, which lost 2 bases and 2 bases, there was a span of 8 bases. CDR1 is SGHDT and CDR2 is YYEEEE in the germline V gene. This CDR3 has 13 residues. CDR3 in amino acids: CASSFQGPYEQYF. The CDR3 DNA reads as TGTGCCAGCAGCTTCCAGGGCCCCTACGAGCAGTACTTC.

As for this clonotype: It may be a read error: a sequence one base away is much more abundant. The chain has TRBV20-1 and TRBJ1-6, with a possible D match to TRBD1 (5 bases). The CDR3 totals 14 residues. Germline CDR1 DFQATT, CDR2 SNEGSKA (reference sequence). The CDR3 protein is CSARTGSYNSPHHF. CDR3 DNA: TGCAGTGCCCGAACAGGCTCCTATAATTCACCCCACCACTTT.

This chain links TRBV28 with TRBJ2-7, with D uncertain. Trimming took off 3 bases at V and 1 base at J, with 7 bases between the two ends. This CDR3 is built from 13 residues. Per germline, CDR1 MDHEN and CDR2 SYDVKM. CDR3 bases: TGTGCCAGCAGTTTGGTTGATTCCTACGAGCAGTACTTC. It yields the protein CASSLVDSYEQYF.

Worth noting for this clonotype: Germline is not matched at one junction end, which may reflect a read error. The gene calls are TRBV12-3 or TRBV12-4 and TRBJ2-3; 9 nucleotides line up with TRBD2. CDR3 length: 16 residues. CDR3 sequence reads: CDSTTMTSGSTDTQYF. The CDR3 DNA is TGTGACAGCACTACGATGACTAGCGGAAGTACAGATACGCAGTATTTT.

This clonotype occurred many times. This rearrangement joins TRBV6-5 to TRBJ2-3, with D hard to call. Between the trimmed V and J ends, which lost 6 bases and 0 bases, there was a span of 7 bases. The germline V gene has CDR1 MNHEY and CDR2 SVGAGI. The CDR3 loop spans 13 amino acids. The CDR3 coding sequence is TGTGCCAGCAGACACCCTAGCACAGATACGCAGTATTTT. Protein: CASRHPSTDTQYF.

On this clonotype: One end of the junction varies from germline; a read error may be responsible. The DNA for the CDR3 is TGTGCCAGCAGTTCCGGGACAGAGCACAAAGAGCAGTTCTTT. As protein: CASSSGTEHKEQFF. The chain combines TRBV12-3 or TRBV12-4 with TRBJ2-1, with 7 bases aligning to TRBD1. This CDR3 comprises 14 residues.

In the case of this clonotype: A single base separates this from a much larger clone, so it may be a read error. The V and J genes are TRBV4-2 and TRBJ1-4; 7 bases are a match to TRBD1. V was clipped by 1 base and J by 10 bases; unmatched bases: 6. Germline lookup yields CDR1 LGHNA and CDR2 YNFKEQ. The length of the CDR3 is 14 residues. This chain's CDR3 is CASSQVQGMGKLFF. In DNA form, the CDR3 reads TGTGCCAGCAGCCAAGTACAGGGGATGGGAAAACTGTTTTTT.

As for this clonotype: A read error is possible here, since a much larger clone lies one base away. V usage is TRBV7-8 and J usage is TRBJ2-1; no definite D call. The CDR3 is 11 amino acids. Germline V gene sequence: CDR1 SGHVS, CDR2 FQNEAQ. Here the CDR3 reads CASSRGPEQLF. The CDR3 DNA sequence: TGTGCCAGCAGCCGTGGACCTGAGCAGCTCTTC.

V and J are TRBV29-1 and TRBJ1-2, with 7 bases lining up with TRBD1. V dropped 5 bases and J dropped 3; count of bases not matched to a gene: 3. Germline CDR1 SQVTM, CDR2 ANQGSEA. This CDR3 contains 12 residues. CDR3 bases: TGCAGCGTTCTTCAGGGGGACTATGGCTACACCTTC. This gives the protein CSVLQGDYGYTF.

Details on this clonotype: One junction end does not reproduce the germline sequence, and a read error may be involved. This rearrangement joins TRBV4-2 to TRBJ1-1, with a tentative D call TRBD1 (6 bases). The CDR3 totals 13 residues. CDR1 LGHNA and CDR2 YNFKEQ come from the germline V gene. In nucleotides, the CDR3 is TGTGCCGGCAGCCCGGGACAGAACACTGAAGCTTTCTTT. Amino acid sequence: CAGSPGQNTEAFF.

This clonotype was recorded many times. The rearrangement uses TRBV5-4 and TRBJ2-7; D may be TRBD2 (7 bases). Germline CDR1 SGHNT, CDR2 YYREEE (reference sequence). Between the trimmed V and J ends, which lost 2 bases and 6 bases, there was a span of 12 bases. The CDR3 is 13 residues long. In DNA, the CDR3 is TGTGCCAGCAGCTTCGGGGGGCTTCGCGAGCAGTACGTC. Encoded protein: CASSFGGLREQYV.

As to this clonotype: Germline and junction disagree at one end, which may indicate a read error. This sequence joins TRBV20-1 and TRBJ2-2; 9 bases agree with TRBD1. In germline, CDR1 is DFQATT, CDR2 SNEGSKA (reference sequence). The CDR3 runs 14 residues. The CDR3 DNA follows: TGTAGTGCTAGAGACAGGGGGACAAGCGGGGAACTGTTTTTT. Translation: CSARDRGTSGELFF.

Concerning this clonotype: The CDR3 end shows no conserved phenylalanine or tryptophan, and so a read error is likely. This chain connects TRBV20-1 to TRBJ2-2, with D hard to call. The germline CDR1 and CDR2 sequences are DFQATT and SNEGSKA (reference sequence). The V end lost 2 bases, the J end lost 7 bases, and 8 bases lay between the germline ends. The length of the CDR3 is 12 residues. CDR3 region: CSARYGIGELFL. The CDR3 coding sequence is TGCAGTGCTAGATATGGAATCGGGGAGCTGTTTCTT.

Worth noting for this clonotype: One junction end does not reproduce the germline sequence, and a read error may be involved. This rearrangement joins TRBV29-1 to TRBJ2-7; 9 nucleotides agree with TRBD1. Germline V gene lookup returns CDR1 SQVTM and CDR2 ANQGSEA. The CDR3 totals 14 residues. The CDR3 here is CRVEGGTGTSEQYF. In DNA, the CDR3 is TGCAGGGTTGAAGGAGGGACAGGGACGTCCGAGCAGTACTTC.

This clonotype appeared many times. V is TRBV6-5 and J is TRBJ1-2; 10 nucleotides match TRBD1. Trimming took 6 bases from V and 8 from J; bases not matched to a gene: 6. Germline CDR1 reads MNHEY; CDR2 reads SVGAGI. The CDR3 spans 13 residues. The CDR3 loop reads CASSPDRGRGYTF. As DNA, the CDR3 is TGTGCCAGCAGCCCTGACAGGGGGCGAGGCTACACCTTC.

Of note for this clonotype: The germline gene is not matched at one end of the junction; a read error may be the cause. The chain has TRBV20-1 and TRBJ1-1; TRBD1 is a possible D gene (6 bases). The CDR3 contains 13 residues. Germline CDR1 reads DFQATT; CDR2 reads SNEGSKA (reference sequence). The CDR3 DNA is TGCAGTACTTTCGGGGACACAAACACTGGAGCTTTCTTT. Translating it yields CSTFGDTNTGAFF.

The CDR3, as DNA: TGTGCCAGCAGCGCGAGGGCGGGCTACGAGCAGTACTTC. Amino acid sequence: CASSARAGYEQYF. This chain links TRBV5-6 with TRBJ2-7; weak D call: TRBD2 (5 bases). V lost 4 bases and J 3 bases, leaving 11 bases between the germline ends. Germline CDR1 and CDR2: SGHDT and YYEEEE. This CDR3 has 13 amino acids. The whole variable domain, filled in from reference TRBV5-6 and TRBJ2-7, reads DAGVTQSPTHLIKTRGQQVTLRCSPKSGHDTVSWYQQALGQGPQFIFQYYEEEERQRGNFPDRFSGHQFPNYSSELNVNALLLGDSALYLCASSARAGYEQYFGPGTRLTVT.

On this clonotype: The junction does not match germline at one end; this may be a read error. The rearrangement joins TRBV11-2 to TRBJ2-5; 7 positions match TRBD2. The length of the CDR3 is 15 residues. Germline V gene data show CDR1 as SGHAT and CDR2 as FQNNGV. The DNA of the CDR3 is TGTGCCAGCAGCTTTGCGGGAGCGCCCCAAGACACCCAGTACTTC. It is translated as CASSFAGAPQDTQYF.

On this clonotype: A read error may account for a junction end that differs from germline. The CDR3 region has the DNA TGCAGTGCGGTAGGACAGGGGGGATCAAATGGGCAGTTCTTC. Translated: CSAVGQGGSNGQFF. The rearrangement links TRBV29-1 to TRBJ2-1, with 10 positions matching TRBD1. The CDR3 consists of 14 residues. CDR1 and CDR2 from the germline V gene are SQVTM and ANQGSEA.

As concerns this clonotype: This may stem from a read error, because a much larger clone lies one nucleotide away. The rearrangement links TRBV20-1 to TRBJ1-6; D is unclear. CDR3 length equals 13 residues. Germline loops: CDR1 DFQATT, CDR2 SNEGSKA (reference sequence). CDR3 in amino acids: CSARDTRNSSLHF. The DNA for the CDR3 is TGCAGTGCTAGAGATACCCGAAATTCATCCCTCCACTTT.

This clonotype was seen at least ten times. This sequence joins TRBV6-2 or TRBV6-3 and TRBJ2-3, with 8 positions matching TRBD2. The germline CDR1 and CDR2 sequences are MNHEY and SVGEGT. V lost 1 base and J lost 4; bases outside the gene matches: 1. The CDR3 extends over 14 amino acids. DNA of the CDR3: TGTGCCAGCAGTTACTGGCGGGAGGCAGATACGCAGTATTTT. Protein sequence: CASSYWREADTQYF.

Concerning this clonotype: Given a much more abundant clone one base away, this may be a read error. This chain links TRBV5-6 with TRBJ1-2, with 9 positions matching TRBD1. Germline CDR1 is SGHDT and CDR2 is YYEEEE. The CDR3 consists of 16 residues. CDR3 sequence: CASSYRGTGINYDYTF. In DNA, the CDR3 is TGTGCCAGCAGCTACCGGGGGACAGGGATTAACTATGACTACACCTTC.

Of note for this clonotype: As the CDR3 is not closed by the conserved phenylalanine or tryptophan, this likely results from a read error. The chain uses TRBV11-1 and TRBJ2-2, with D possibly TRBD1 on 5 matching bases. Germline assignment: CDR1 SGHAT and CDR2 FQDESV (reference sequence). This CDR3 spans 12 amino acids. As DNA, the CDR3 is TGTGCCTGCAGACAGAATACCGGGGAGCTGTTTCTT. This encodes CACRQNTGELFL.

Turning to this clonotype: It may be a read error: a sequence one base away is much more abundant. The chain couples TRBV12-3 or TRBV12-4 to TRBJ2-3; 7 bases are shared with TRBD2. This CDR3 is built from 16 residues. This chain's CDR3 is CTSREIPSGGMNTQYF. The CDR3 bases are TGTACCAGCAGGGAAATTCCTAGCGGAGGGATGAATACGCAGTATTTT.